These 10 T cell receptor beta chains were all obtained from the same sample, sequenced in a study of blood T cell repertoires in COVID-19. The repertoire was sequenced with immunoSEQ multiplex PCR; TCRdb's copy has only in-frame clones and lacks some. The sample includes under 300,000 clones, 65% to 90% of them seen just once. Input material: peripheral blood. The source of these receptors is an older woman with COVID-19, enrolled during active disease.

The rearrangement uses TRBV3-1 (or the pseudogene TRBV3-2) and TRBJ2-7; 7 positions match TRBD1. This CDR3 has 14 amino acids. Germline values: CDR1 LGHDT, CDR2 YNNKEL (reference sequence). V shed 5 bases and J 5 bases; nucleotides not matched to a gene: 9. The CDR3 DNA is TGTGCCAGCAGCTACCGACAGGGTGTGAACGAGCAGTACTTC. Residues: CASSYRQGVNEQYF.

The chain links TRBV7-2 to TRBJ2-7; 9 nucleotides line up with TRBD2. Trimming removed 5 bases from V and 3 bases from J; junction bases left unmatched: 5. From germline, CDR1 is SGHTA and CDR2 FQGNSA. The CDR3 extends over 14 amino acids. In DNA, the CDR3 is TGTGCCAGCAGCCGTTTGACTAGCGGCTACGAGCAGTACTTC. Translation gives CASSRLTSGYEQYF. Based on the CDR3 plus reference TRBV7-2 and TRBJ2-7, the full variable domain is GAGVSQSPSNKVTEKGKDVELRCDPISGHTALYWYRQSLGQGLEFLIYFQGNSAPDKSGLPSDRFSAERTGGSVSTLTIQRTQQEDSAVYLCASSRLTSGYEQYFGPGTRLTVT.

A single count supports this clone. The gene calls are TRBV28 and TRBJ2-2; 13 bases map to TRBD2. With V trimmed by 3 bases and J by 1 base, 5 bases remained unmatched. This CDR3 comprises 18 residues. CDR1 MDHEN and CDR2 SYDVKM come from the germline V gene. The CDR3 nucleotides read TGTGCCAGCAGTTTCGGGACTAGCGGGGACTTGAACACCGGGGAGCTGTTTTTT. Encoded protein: CASSFGTSGDLNTGELFF.

The rearrangement uses TRBV4-1 and TRBJ1-1; no reliable D call. The germline V gene has CDR1 MGHRA and CDR2 YSYEKL. The CDR3 has 16 residues. V lost 0 bases, J lost 3 bases, and 14 bases lay in between. The DNA of the CDR3 is TGCGCCAGCAGCCAAGAAAATCAGGTTTTAGACACTGAAGCTTTCTTT. Amino acid sequence: CASSQENQVLDTEAFF.

The chain is built from TRBV2 and TRBJ1-3; the D gene is possibly TRBD1 (6 bases). Trimming shortened V by 6 bases and J by 9 bases, and 9 bases separated the two germline ends. The CDR3 runs 11 residues. Germline values: CDR1 SNHLY, CDR2 FYNNEI. CDR3 sequence (DNA): TGTGCCAGCAGGGGACAATCCACCATATATTTT. The encoded protein is CASRGQSTIYF.

The genes are TRBV7-2 and TRBJ1-6; no definite D call. The CDR3 extends over 18 amino acids. Germline assignment: CDR1 SGHTA and CDR2 FQGNSA. V was trimmed by 7 bases and J by 4 bases, leaving 23 bases between them. CDR3 in DNA: TGTGCCAGCACCCTAGGAGCGGCTAGCGGGTTTTATAATTCACCCCTCCACTTT. Translation: CASTLGAASGFYNSPLHF.

Regarding this clone: The same CDR3 can be traced to other DNA sequences in this sample. This chain links TRBV7-2 with TRBJ2-7, with TRBD2 matching 12 bases. V gave up 5 bases and J gave up 2 bases; unmatched junction bases: 4. Germline V gene data show CDR1 as SGHTA and CDR2 as FQGNSA. The CDR3 totals 15 residues. CDR3 DNA: TGTGCCAGCAGCCCGACTAGCGGGGGAACCTACGAGCAGTACTTC. This encodes CASSPTSGGTYEQYF.

V and J are TRBV30 and TRBJ2-2; TRBD2 aligns across 16 bases. Germline V gene data show CDR1 as GTSNPN and CDR2 as SVGIG (reference sequence). The CDR3 sequence is 16 residues long. V lost 6 bases and J lost 4; bases outside the gene matches: 5. The CDR3 protein is CACPGLAGGPTGELFF. The CDR3, as DNA: TGTGCCTGCCCGGGACTAGCGGGGGGGCCCACCGGGGAGCTGTTTTTT. The full variable domain, with the rest looked up from reference TRBV30 and TRBJ2-2, is SQTIHQWPATLVQPVGSPLSLECTVEGTSNPNLYWYRQAAGRGLQLLFYSVGIGQISSEVPQNLSASRPQDRQFILSSKKLLLSDSGFYLCACPGLAGGPTGELFFGEGSRLTVL.

The chain employs TRBV14 and TRBJ1-1; D might be TRBD1 (6 bases). Trimming cost V 0 bases and J 4 bases, with 9 bases left between them. The CDR3 totals 14 residues. The germline V gene has CDR1 SGHDN and CDR2 FVKESK. The chain's CDR3 is CASSQDTGTTEAFF. The CDR3 nucleotides are TGTGCCAGCAGCCAAGATACAGGGACCACTGAAGCTTTCTTT.

This chain links TRBV28 with TRBJ1-1; no reliable D call. CDR1 and CDR2 from the germline V gene are MDHEN and SYDVKM. V lost 8 bases, J lost 8 bases, and 15 bases lay in between. The CDR3 totals 12 residues. The CDR3 DNA reads TGTGCCAGCGCCCCGGGGTTGTCCGAAGCTTTCTTT. It specifies CASAPGLSEAFF.